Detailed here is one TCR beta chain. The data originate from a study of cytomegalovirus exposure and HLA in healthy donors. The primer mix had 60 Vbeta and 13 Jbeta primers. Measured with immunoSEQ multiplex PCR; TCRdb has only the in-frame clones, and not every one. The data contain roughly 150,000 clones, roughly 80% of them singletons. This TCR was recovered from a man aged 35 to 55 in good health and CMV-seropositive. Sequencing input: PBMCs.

Written as DNA, the CDR3 is TGCGCCAGCAGCTTGCAGGGGGCAAGCGAGCAGTTCTTC. It is translated as CASSLQGASEQFF. The chain joins TRBV5-1 to TRBJ2-1; 8 nucleotides align to TRBD1. Trimming took 1 base from V and 10 from J; bases not matched to a gene: 4. Looked up from germline, CDR1 is SGHRS and CDR2 is YFSETQ. The CDR3 spans 13 residues.